A selection of T cell receptor beta chains follows, all from one sample in a study of blood T cell repertoires in COVID-19. Assay used: immunoSEQ multiplex PCR; TCRdb lists only in-frame clones, some missing. The sample carries 120,000 to 150,000 clones, 87% recorded once. Sequenced input: peripheral blood. Every receptor here comes from a woman between 50 and 59 years old with active or convalescent COVID-19. Each CDR3 is given with its conserved first and last residue. A D gene is named only where the DNA matches it firmly. Rows give clone size only sometimes, using once, few, many, or a class for an expanded clone.

NA	TRBV2	TRBJ1-5	TRBD1	CASQTYRGSNQPQHF	TGTGCCAGCCAGACCTACAGGGGTAGCAATCAGCCCCAGCATTTT
NA	TRBV21-1	TRBJ2-2	NA	CASSKGVASGRQGGELFF	TGTGCCAGCAGCAAGGGGGTCGCCAGCGGGAGACAGGGCGGGGAGCTGTTTTTT
few	TRBV3-1/TRBV3-2	TRBJ1-2	NA	CASSQVGGENGYTF	TGTGCCAGCAGCCAAGTAGGGGGAGAGAATGGCTACACCTTC
NA	TRBV7-2	TRBJ2-5	TRBD2	CASSLGLSSGRGETQYF	TGTGCCAGCAGCTTAGGATTGTCTAGCGGACGGGGAGAGACCCAGTACTTC
NA	TRBV11-2	TRBJ2-3	TRBD1	CASSSGTGGVDTQYF	TGTGCCAGCAGCTCCGGGACAGGGGGCGTAGATACGCAGTATTTT
NA	TRBV27	TRBJ1-2	TRBD1	CASSLDRGRGYTF	TGTGCCAGCAGTTTGGACAGGGGCCGTGGCTACACCTTC
NA	TRBV10-3	TRBJ2-7	NA	CAISELVLTYEQYF	TGTGCCATCAGTGAGTTGGTGCTAACCTACGAGCAGTACTTC
NA	TRBV3-1/TRBV3-2	TRBJ2-1	NA	CASRFEGGSYNEQFF	TGTGCCAGCAGGTTTGAGGGGGGGTCCTACAATGAGCAGTTCTTC
NA	TRBV27	TRBJ2-7	NA	CASRASSTDEQYF	TGTGCCAGCAGAGCTTCGAGCACAGACGAGCAGTACTTC
once	TRBV18	TRBJ1-2	NA	CASSPLVGQNYGYTF	TGTGCCAGCTCACCACTAGTAGGACAGAACTATGGCTACACCTTC
NA	TRBV11-2	TRBJ1-6	NA	CASSRTGGDNSPLHF	TGTGCCAGCAGCCGCACCGGAGGGGATAATTCACCCCTCCACTTT
once	TRBV6-5	TRBJ2-7	NA	CASSLQGLYEQYF	TGTGCCAGCAGTTTACAGGGCCTCTACGAGCAGTACTTC
NA	TRBV7-3	TRBJ2-5	TRBD2	CASSPGTSGQETQYF	TGTGCCAGCAGCCCCGGGACTAGCGGCCAAGAGACCCAGTACTTC
NA	TRBV5-8	TRBJ1-1	NA	CASTIAGSVDTEAFF	TGTGCCAGCACCATTGCAGGGTCTGTTGACACTGAAGCTTTCTTT
NA	TRBV12-5	TRBJ2-2	NA	CASGLVRATGELFF	TGTGCTAGTGGTTTGGTACGAGCCACCGGGGAGCTGTTTTTT
NA	TRBV15	TRBJ2-4	TRBD2	CATSRTGGFTLENIQYF	TGTGCCACCAGCAGGACGGGGGGATTTACCCTCGAAAACATTCAGTACTTC
NA	TRBV5-4	TRBJ2-3	NA	CASSMGPGTSTDTQYF	TGTGCCAGCAGCATGGGACCGGGAACTAGCACAGATACGCAGTATTTT
NA	TRBV4-1	TRBJ2-3	NA	CASSPETLGTDTQYF	TGCGCCAGCAGCCCAGAGACTTTAGGCACAGATACGCAGTATTTT
NA	TRBV11-2	TRBJ2-5	NA	CASSNRETQYF	TGTGCCAGCAGTAATCGGGAGACCCAGTACTTC
NA	TRBV3-1/TRBV3-2	TRBJ2-7	TRBD2	CASSQGGGNGEQYF	TGTGCCAGCAGCCAAGGGGGGGGGAACGGCGAGCAGTACTTC
NA	TRBV29-1	TRBJ2-1	TRBD2	CSVDSGGAEFF	TGCAGCGTCGATAGCGGGGGGGCGGAATTCTTC
NA	TRBV7-2	TRBJ1-5	NA	CASSPQPQGNQPQHF	TGTGCCAGCAGCCCACAGCCCCAGGGCAATCAGCCCCAGCATTTT
NA	TRBV29-1	TRBJ1-2	NA	CSVETAYYGYTF	TGCAGCGTTGAAACAGCCTATTATGGCTACACCTTC
NA	TRBV6-5	TRBJ1-6	NA	CASSYSTGFGSPLHF	TGTGCCAGCAGTTACTCGACGGGGTTCGGTTCACCCCTCCACTTT
NA	TRBV6-2/TRBV6-3	TRBJ1-1	NA	CASSYSMNTEAFF	TGTGCCAGCAGTTACAGCATGAACACTGAAGCTTTCTTT
NA	TRBV6-6	TRBJ2-3	NA	CASSQVDTQYF	TGTGCCAGCAGCCAGGTGGATACGCAGTATTTT
NA	TRBV2	TRBJ2-7	TRBD1	CASRTTGQTTYEQYF	TGTGCCAGCAGGACAACGGGACAGACAACATACGAGCAGTACTTC
NA	TRBV27	TRBJ1-2	NA	CASSSSGQVREANYGYTF	TGTGCCAGCAGCTCTTCGGGACAAGTCCGCGAAGCTAACTATGGCTACACCTTC
once	TRBV5-1	TRBJ1-2	NA	CASTLDRPYGYTF	TGCGCCAGCACCCTGGACAGACCCTATGGCTACACCTTC
once	TRBV3-1/TRBV3-2	TRBJ1-1	TRBD1	CASSNWDSEAFF	TGTGCCAGCAGCAACTGGGACAGTGAAGCTTTCTTT
NA	TRBV6-2/TRBV6-3	TRBJ1-4	NA	CASSSRVEKLFF	TGTGCCAGCAGTTCAAGAGTCGAAAAACTGTTTTTT
NA	TRBV7-3	TRBJ2-5	NA	CASSLSRAGVETQYF	TGTGCCAGCAGCTTATCCAGGGCAGGGGTTGAGACCCAGTACTTC
NA	TRBV14	TRBJ1-5	NA	CASSQGPGGNQPQHF	TGTGCCAGCAGCCAAGGACCCGGGGGTAATCAGCCCCAGCATTTT
NA	TRBV5-1	TRBJ2-2	TRBD2	CASSPRTSGGAGGELFF	TGCGCCAGCAGCCCCCGGACTAGCGGGGGGGCAGGCGGGGAGCTGTTTTTT
NA	TRBV7-9	TRBJ1-2	TRBD1	CASSLVPPRQGEDGYTF	TGTGCCAGCAGCTTAGTACCCCCCCGACAGGGGGAGGATGGCTACACCTTC
NA	TRBV5-1	TRBJ2-3	TRBD2	CASSLVAGEGTDTQYF	TGCGCCAGCAGCTTGGTAGCGGGAGAGGGCACAGATACGCAGTATTTT
NA	TRBV2	TRBJ2-7	NA	CASREDSYEQYF	TGTGCCAGCAGGGAGGACTCCTACGAGCAGTACTTC
NA	TRBV7-3	TRBJ1-2	NA	CASSMAAYRGYTF	TGTGCCAGCAGCATGGCGGCATATAGGGGCTACACCTTC
NA	TRBV4-1	TRBJ2-2	TRBD1	CASSQAGQGYTGELFF	TGCGCCAGCAGCCAAGCGGGACAGGGATACACCGGGGAGCTGTTTTTT
few	TRBV7-2	TRBJ1-5	TRBD1	CASSLRQGGQPQHF	TGTGCCAGCAGCTTGAGACAGGGCGGTCAGCCCCAGCATTTT
NA	TRBV7-9	TRBJ1-5	NA	CASSGTQEAGQPQHF	TGTGCCAGCAGCGGCACCCAGGAGGCCGGCCAGCCCCAGCATTTT
NA	TRBV29-1	TRBJ2-3	TRBD2	CSVVQAGGTDTQYF	TGCAGCGTTGTTCAAGCGGGGGGCACAGATACGCAGTATTTT
NA	TRBV7-2	TRBJ2-7	NA	CASSLGTGLDYEQYF	TGTGCCAGCAGCTTAGGCACAGGGTTAGACTACGAGCAGTACTTC
NA	TRBV29-1	TRBJ1-2	NA	CSVVLVDLDGYTF	TGCAGCGTTGTACTGGTCGATTTGGATGGCTACACCTTC
NA	TRBV27	TRBJ1-3	TRBD1	CASKSNRGAGNTIYF	TGTGCCAGCAAATCCAACAGGGGAGCCGGAAACACCATATATTTT
NA	TRBV2	TRBJ1-4	TRBD1	CASSETGVPGEKLFF	TGTGCCAGCAGTGAGACAGGGGTCCCTGGTGAAAAACTGTTTTTT
few	TRBV10-3	TRBJ1-1	NA	CAISRELTEAFF	TGTGCCATCAGTCGGGAGTTGACTGAAGCTTTCTTT
NA	TRBV11-3	TRBJ2-3	TRBD1	CASSSRGQVTMSGDTQYF	TGTGCCAGCAGCTCCCGGGGACAGGTAACAATGAGCGGCGATACGCAGTATTTT
NA	TRBV28	TRBJ1-5	TRBD1	CASSLLDTGVHQPQHF	TGTGCCAGCAGTTTATTGGATACAGGGGTACATCAGCCCCAGCATTTT
NA	TRBV28	TRBJ2-5	TRBD1	CASRGQGTVLETQYF	TGTGCCAGCAGAGGACAAGGGACAGTTCTGGAGACCCAGTACTTC
NA	TRBV2	TRBJ2-7	NA	CASSEALGQTFYEQYF	TGTGCCAGCAGTGAAGCACTCGGACAGACTTTCTACGAGCAGTACTTC
NA	TRBV27	TRBJ2-5	NA	CASSFRGETQYF	TGTGCCAGCAGTTTTCGGGGAGAGACCCAGTACTTC
NA	TRBV6-2/TRBV6-3	TRBJ2-2	TRBD2	CASSSSGGHGGELFF	TGTGCCAGCAGTTCTAGCGGGGGGCATGGCGGGGAGCTGTTTTTT
NA	TRBV21-1	TRBJ2-3	NA	CASSLRLAGVPGTDTQYF	TGTGCCAGCAGCTTACGACTAGCGGGGGTGCCCGGCACAGATACGCAGTATTTT
NA	TRBV7-9	TRBJ2-7	TRBD2	CASSSLAGAYEQYF	TGTGCCAGCAGCTCTCTAGCGGGCGCCTACGAGCAGTACTTC
NA	TRBV7-2	TRBJ2-1	NA	CASSLIREQFF	TGTGCCAGCAGCTTAATCCGTGAGCAGTTCTTC
NA	TRBV5-8	TRBJ1-1	NA	CASSLVRDLTSPGNTEAFF	TGTGCCAGCAGCTTGGTCCGGGACTTAACGTCTCCCGGGAACACTGAAGCTTTCTTT
NA	TRBV19	TRBJ1-6	NA	CASSNEGPYNSPLHF	TGTGCCAGTAGCAACGAGGGCCCCTATAATTCACCCCTCCACTTT
NA	TRBV9	TRBJ2-3	TRBD2	CASSVVPSGGGTDTQYF	TGTGCCAGCAGCGTAGTTCCTAGCGGGGGAGGCACAGATACGCAGTATTTT
NA	TRBV28	TRBJ2-7	NA	CASSSSGAASYEQYF	TGTGCCAGCAGTTCGAGCGGCGCCGCTTCCTACGAGCAGTACTTC